This TCR beta chain derives from a study of blood T cells in healthy people across ages. V lost 2 bases and J 0 bases, leaving 7 bases between the germline ends. The CDR3 contains 13 residues. CDR1 and CDR2 from the germline V gene are DFQATT and SNEGSKA (reference sequence). With each sample, at least 5.5 micrograms of total RNA were extracted. With a J-beta primer mix and a sample-barcoded 5' primer, a second PCR ran 7 to 11 cycles. Per sample, CDR3-containing paired-end reads numbered at least 2.5 million. TCRdb passed the 5' RACE reads through MiXCR, listing each CDR3 protein once. The sample has around 1,800,000 distinct CDR3 sequences; more than 35% are singletons. A few counts support this clonotype. Its specificity is unknown. Notes on the study in general: Diversity was higher, and naive CD4+ cells more numerous, in long-lived donors than in aged donors. Researchers judged that diversity estimates from one million T cells fell short of true values.

The chain links TRBV20-1 to TRBJ1-2, with D possibly matching TRBD1 (5 bases). The sequenced material came from blood. This TCR was sampled from a human donor in good health. The CDR3 DNA reads TGCAGTGCTAGACTGGACACTAACTATGGCTACACCTTC. Protein product: CSARLDTNYGYTF.